These 29 T cell receptor beta chains were sequenced from one sample in a study of T cell responses to AZD1222 COVID-19 vaccine. Measured with immunoSEQ multiplex PCR; TCRdb has only the in-frame clones, and not every one. The sample carries about 42,000 clones, more than 70% recorded once. Sequenced here: peripheral blood, sampled 28 days after the second AZD1222 dose. The origin of the receptors is an adult who received the AZD1222 COVID-19 vaccine.

V usage is TRBV29-1 and J usage is TRBJ2-7, with D perhaps assigned TRBD1 or TRBD2 (5 bases each). Trimming took off 7 bases at V and 6 bases at J, with 16 bases between the two ends. CDR3 size: 12 residues. Germline CDR1 is SQVTM and CDR2 is ANQGSEA. The CDR3 here is CSAPGPRGEQYF. The CDR3 region has the DNA TGCAGCGCTCCGGGGCCCCGGGGCGAGCAGTACTTC.

The DNA of the CDR3 is TGTGCCAGCAGCTTTTCCTCGGGACACCCCACCTACGAGCAGTACTTC. It yields the protein CASSFSSGHPTYEQYF. This rearrangement joins TRBV9 to TRBJ2-7, with a tentative D call TRBD1 (6 bases). Trimming took off 4 bases at V and 2 bases at J, with 19 bases between the two ends. The germline V gene has CDR1 SGDLS and CDR2 YYNGEE. The CDR3 runs 16 residues.

The rearrangement uses TRBV4-3 and TRBJ1-3; no clear D gene. V dropped 4 bases and J dropped 2 bases, with 9 bases sitting between them. From germline, CDR1 is LGHNA and CDR2 YSLEER. The CDR3 totals 14 residues. CDR3 protein: CASSLREAGNTIYF. The CDR3 DNA sequence: TGCGCCAGCAGCCTGAGGGAGGCTGGAAACACCATATATTTT.

The rearrangement joins TRBV9 to TRBJ2-3; the match to TRBD2 covers 9 bases. Germline lookup yields CDR1 SGDLS and CDR2 YYNGEE. The CDR3 runs to 19 residues. The V segment lost 2 bases and the J segment 1 base; nucleotides outside the gene matches: 14. The CDR3 reads CASSVSGRTSVWGTDTQYF. The CDR3 nucleotides are TGTGCCAGCAGCGTTTCTGGTCGGACTAGCGTTTGGGGCACAGATACGCAGTATTTT.

This chain links TRBV24-1 with TRBJ2-2; the D is unclear. Trimming removed 4 bases at V and 5 bases at J, with 10 bases between. CDR1 is KGHDR and CDR2 is SFDVKD in the germline V gene. CDR3 length: 14 amino acids. In nucleotides, the CDR3 is TGTGCCACCAGTGACTCCCTTAGGACCGGGGAGCTGTTTTTT. Translation gives CATSDSLRTGELFF.

The gene calls are TRBV12-3 or TRBV12-4 and TRBJ2-1; D remains unclear. V shed 6 bases and J shed 4 bases, with 7 bases lying between them. This CDR3 has 12 residues. The CDR3 loop is CASSPLYNEQFF. The CDR3 region has the DNA TGTGCCAGCAGCCCCCTGTACAATGAGCAGTTCTTC.

V and J are TRBV20-1 and TRBJ2-1; 8 nucleotides match TRBD2. Germline V gene lookup returns CDR1 DFQATT and CDR2 SNEGSKA (reference sequence). There are 13 residues in the CDR3. V dropped 3 bases and J dropped 5; count of bases not matched to a gene: 3. The CDR3 reads CSASRAGDNEQFF. The CDR3 region has the DNA TGCAGTGCTAGTAGAGCGGGAGACAATGAGCAGTTCTTC.

This clone is a singleton in its sample. The genes are TRBV10-3 and TRBJ2-3, with 9 bases aligning to TRBD2. The CDR3 contains 14 residues. J lost 1 base, V lost 8 bases, and 4 bases had no gene match. Germline loops: CDR1 ENHRY, CDR2 SYGVKD. Here the CDR3 reads CAISASGGTDTQYF. For the CDR3, the DNA is TGTGCCATCTCCGCTAGCGGGGGCACAGATACGCAGTATTTT.

This CDR3 is CASSHDREGQYF. CDR3 sequence (DNA): TGTGCCAGCAGCCACGACAGGGAGGGGCAGTACTTC. The gene calls are TRBV11-2 and TRBJ2-7; tentatively, D is TRBD1 or TRBD2 (7 bases each). The V end lost 5 bases, the J end lost 9 bases, and 14 bases lay between the germline ends. Germline V gives CDR1 SGHAT, CDR2 FQNNGV. This CDR3 has 12 residues.

The chain joins TRBV5-1 to TRBJ1-4, with D perhaps matching TRBD1 (6 bases). The CDR3 length is 14 residues. CDR1 SGHRS and CDR2 YFSETQ come from the germline V gene. V was trimmed by 0 bases and J by 4 bases, leaving 7 bases between them. CDR3 in amino acids: CASSLEGGNEKLFF. CDR3 DNA sequence: TGCGCCAGCAGCTTGGAAGGGGGTAATGAAAAACTGTTTTTT.

This clone showed up just once. The chain uses TRBV7-3 and TRBJ2-2, with 8 bases aligning to TRBD1. V dropped 5 bases and J dropped 1; count of bases not matched to a gene: 6. Germline CDR1 reads SGHTA; CDR2 reads FQGTGA. The CDR3 runs to 16 residues. The CDR3 here is CASSLQGTGNTGELFF. CDR3 nucleotides: TGTGCCAGCAGCCTACAAGGGACAGGGAACACCGGGGAGCTGTTTTTT.

The chain employs TRBV3-1 (or the pseudogene TRBV3-2) and TRBJ2-7, with 9 bases fitting TRBD1. The CDR3 contains 14 residues. The germline V gene has CDR1 LGHDT and CDR2 YNNKEL (reference sequence). The junction had 4 bases not matched to a gene; V was cut back by 4 bases and J by 3 bases. CDR3 region: CASSRGTGIYEQYF. DNA for the CDR3: TGTGCCAGCAGCCGTGGGACAGGGATCTACGAGCAGTACTTC.

The count of this clone is one. CDR3 residues: CASSMGPGQSSYNSPLHF. CDR3 DNA: TGTGCCAGTAGTATGGGGCCGGGACAGAGCTCCTATAATTCACCCCTCCACTTT. The chain couples TRBV19 to TRBJ1-6; 7 nucleotides agree with TRBD1. Looked up from germline, CDR1 is LNHDA and CDR2 is SQIVND (reference sequence). The CDR3 runs 18 residues. V gave up 3 bases and J gave up 0 bases; unmatched junction bases: 8.

The chain couples TRBV13 to TRBJ2-2, with TRBD1 matching over 9 bases. V lost 10 bases, J lost 5 bases, and 5 bases stayed unmatched. CDR1 is PRHDT, CDR2 FYEKMQ, per germline (reference sequence). This CDR3 is 13 amino acids long. Here the CDR3 reads CATGTGLTGELFF. CDR3 DNA: TGTGCCACTGGGACAGGGCTTACCGGGGAGCTGTTTTTT.

The chain uses TRBV5-6 and TRBJ1-2, with D maybe TRBD1 (6 bases). CDR3 length: 13 residues. CDR1 and CDR2 (germline): SGHDT, YYEEEE. The V end lost 4 bases, the J end lost 4 bases, and 11 bases lay between the germline ends. CDR3 residues: CASSPGQSYGYTF. The CDR3 region has the DNA TGTGCCAGCAGCCCGGGACAAAGCTATGGCTACACCTTC.

This chain connects TRBV11-2 to TRBJ2-7; 7 bases map to TRBD2. The germline gives CDR1 SGHAT, CDR2 FQNNGV. After removal of 6 bases from V and 2 bases from J, the junction contained 10 bases not matched to a gene. The length of the CDR3 is 15 residues. The CDR3 DNA follows: TGTGCCAGCAGGGTTTGGGGGGGGAGGCCCTACGAGCAGTACTTC. This sequence encodes CASRVWGGRPYEQYF.

CDR3 amino acids: CASGGEENNSPLHF. The DNA for the CDR3 is TGTGCCTCCGGGGGTGAAGAGAATAATTCACCCCTCCACTTT. This rearrangement joins TRBV30 to TRBJ1-6; TRBD1 might be the D (5 bases). Trimming pared 7 bases from V and 5 bases from J, leaving 15 bases between. This CDR3 has 14 residues. Germline lookup yields CDR1 GTSNPN and CDR2 SVGIG (reference sequence). Full variable domain (missing parts from reference TRBV30 and TRBJ1-6): SQTIHQWPATLVQPVGSPLSLECTVEGTSNPNLYWYRQAAGRGLQLLFYSVGIGQISSEVPQNLSASRPQDRQFILSSKKLLLSDSGFYLCASGGEENNSPLHFGNGTRLTVT.

This clone was recorded a few times. The V call is TRBV18, the J call TRBJ1-3, with D possibly being TRBD1 (6 bases). From germline, CDR1 is KGHSH and CDR2 LQKENI. CDR3 length: 16 amino acids. Trimming took off 5 bases at V and 5 bases at J, with 19 bases between the two ends. Written as DNA, the CDR3 is TGTGCCAGCTCAGCCTTCACAGGGAACAATAGAAACACCATATATTTT. Protein: CASSAFTGNNRNTIYF.

There are a few counts of this clone. The chain links TRBV12-3 or TRBV12-4 to TRBJ1-6; 7 nucleotides match TRBD1. Trimming cost V 6 bases and J 9 bases; bases outside gene matches: 5. This CDR3 is 13 amino acids long. Written as DNA, the CDR3 is TGTGCCAGCAGAACCGGGACAGTTTCACCCCTCCACTTT. It translates to CASRTGTVSPLHF.

The J gene is TRBJ1-2, the V gene TRBV27; D is possibly TRBD1 (6 bases). Germline V gives CDR1 MNHEY, CDR2 SMNVEV (reference sequence). The germline V and J ends were trimmed by 10 bases and 5 bases, with 20 bases remaining between them. This CDR3 contains 14 residues. The CDR3 is CATRGADILYGYTF. The DNA for the CDR3 is TGTGCCACGCGGGGGGCGGACATATTATATGGCTACACCTTC.

This chain uses TRBV5-6 with TRBJ1-2, with D possibly being TRBD1 (5 bases). The CDR3 extends over 13 amino acids. Trimming left V 3 bases short and J 3 bases short, with 9 bases between. The germline V gene encodes CDR1 SGHDT and CDR2 YYEEEE. The CDR3 sequence is CASSSGHDYGYTF. For the CDR3, the DNA is TGTGCCAGCAGCTCAGGACACGACTATGGCTACACCTTC.

The chain is built from TRBV18 and TRBJ2-5; possibly TRBD1 for D (6 bases). Trimming stripped 4 bases from V and 3 bases from J, with 9 bases between. The CDR3 is made up of 13 amino acids. CDR1 is KGHSH and CDR2 is LQKENI in the germline V gene. The CDR3 coding sequence is TGTGCCAGCTCACAGACAGGAGAAGAGACCCAGTACTTC. Its protein is CASSQTGEETQYF.

The J gene is TRBJ2-5, the V gene TRBV7-8; TRBD1 is a possible D gene (5 bases). The CDR3 totals 14 residues. Looked up from germline, CDR1 is SGHVS and CDR2 is FQNEAQ. The V and J ends lost 2 bases and 0 bases respectively, with 7 bases between them. CDR3 in amino acids: CASSLLGDQETQYF. The CDR3 DNA is TGTGCCAGCAGCTTACTAGGGGACCAAGAGACCCAGTACTTC.

Only a few counts were recorded for this clone. The chain carries TRBV7-9 and TRBJ1-2; 8 bases align to TRBD1. The CDR3 has 16 residues. Trimming removed 4 bases from V and 8 bases from J; junction bases left unmatched: 15. CDR1 is SEHNR and CDR2 is FQNEAQ in the germline V gene (reference sequence). CDR3 coding DNA: TGTGCCAGCAGCTACTCATCCGGGACAGGAGCGGGCGGCTACACCTTC. It is translated as CASSYSSGTGAGGYTF.

The chain joins TRBV18 to TRBJ2-7; 7 nucleotides agree with TRBD1. J lost 5 bases, V lost 3 bases, and 10 bases had no gene match. The V gene's germline CDR1 is KGHSH and CDR2 LQKENI. The CDR3 length is 15 residues. CDR3 sequence (DNA): TGTGCCAGCTCACCCGGACAGGAGCAGGGGCACGAGCAGTACTTC. It encodes CASSPGQEQGHEQYF.

The chain recombines TRBV7-2 with TRBJ1-1; no clear D gene. V shed 1 base and J shed 5 bases, with 14 bases lying between them. The germline V gene encodes CDR1 SGHTA and CDR2 FQGNSA. The length of the CDR3 is 15 residues. The CDR3 region is CASSLEGSGRTEAFF. In DNA, the CDR3 is TGTGCCAGCAGCTTAGAGGGTAGCGGGAGGACTGAAGCTTTCTTT.

The V call is TRBV3-1 (or the pseudogene TRBV3-2), the J call TRBJ2-7, with D unclear. This CDR3 comprises 15 residues. V was clipped by 1 base and J by 3 bases, with 13 bases between them. Germline CDR1 reads LGHDT; CDR2 reads YNNKEL (reference sequence). The CDR3 spells CASSQGHDGFYEQYF. The CDR3 region has the DNA TGTGCCAGCAGCCAAGGTCATGACGGATTCTACGAGCAGTACTTC.

The V and J genes are TRBV6-5 and TRBJ1-3; TRBD1 might be the D (6 bases). V gave up 5 bases and J gave up 3 bases, with 8 bases separating them. Germline V gene lookup returns CDR1 MNHEY and CDR2 SVGAGI. The CDR3 sequence is 13 residues long. CDR3 residues: CASSRDNGNTIYF. The CDR3 bases are TGTGCCAGCAGTCGGGACAATGGAAACACCATATATTTT.

V gene TRBV5-1 combines with J gene TRBJ1-6; D unclear. V was pared by 0 bases and J by 2 bases, with 15 bases between. CDR3 length: 18 amino acids. From germline, CDR1 is SGHRS and CDR2 YFSETQ. The CDR3 coding sequence is TGCGCCAGCAGCTTGGGAGGATCGCTCTGGCCCTATAATTCACCCCTCCACTTT. Translated: CASSLGGSLWPYNSPLHF.